Sequencing of this T cell receptor beta chain was carried out in a study of blood T cell repertoires in COVID-19 (TCRdb year 2020). Study-level background: Samples covering the acute and convalescent phases of COVID-19 were provided by collaborators in the United States, Italy and Spain. The prospective study material was composed of cDNA or gDNA derived from T cells, B-cell-depleted T cells, or PBMCs. The dataset comprised deeply sampled blood TCRbeta repertoires from subjects exposed to, actively infected with, or recovered from COVID-19. A freely available public database, intended as a resource for researchers studying the immune response to SARS-CoV-2, is where the repertoires were released. The samples were drawn from the first 160 participants of the ongoing ImmuneRACE study and from over 950 subjects provided by 6 global collaborators. The sample metadata nearly always contained a de-identified subject ID, COVID-19 status, age in years and sex. HLA class I and class II types, where available, came from metadata supplied by the sample provider rather than from assay-based typing.

What the study reported, not specific to this receptor: The amount of clinical and demographic metadata varied by source and participant and was provided uncurated.

The CDR3 contains 16 residues, cysteine and phenylalanine counted. The read is trimmed to its CDR3 DNA, 48 bases read in frame from base 1. For CDR1 and CDR2, the germline V gene (reference sequence) lists LGHDT and YNNKEL. V is cut back by 4 bases and J by 5 bases, with 14 bases in the junction unmatched. Whole blood was collected in K2EDTA tubes by collaborating institutions according to the institutions' own protocols. For TCRbeta analysis, collaborator samples were shipped as frozen whole blood, as isolated PBMCs, or as DNA extracted from either sample type. This clone appeared a single time. What antigen it recognizes has not been identified. No clone much larger than this one lies a single base away; base qualities are absent. TCRbeta CDR3 regions were amplified from genomic DNA using the immunoSEQ Assay, a bias-controlled multiplex PCR. As for how the authors treated the data: The number of nucleated cells in each sample was estimated by amplification of reference gene primers within the assay. Sequence reads were collapsed and filtered to measure the absolute abundance of every unique TCRbeta CDR3 rearrangement. For each sample, productive Simpson clonality was calculated as the square root of Simpson's diversity index over productive rearrangements. TCRdb re-hosts the immuneACCESS table, in-frame sequences only. Its copies lack some clones; in the studies checked, an unresolved V gene accounts for under half of them, and the cause for the rest is not known. That table gives V, J and clone size, and the DNA gave D and trimming. This sample holds about 85,000 clones; 91% were observed only once. The biggest ten clones account for roughly 2.3% of the sample.

The material sequenced was peripheral blood. This receptor chain uses TRBV3-1 (or the pseudogene TRBV3-2) and TRBJ2-7; a stretch of 7 junction bases matches TRBD2. This receptor was identified in a human donor with active COVID-19. The donor label of this sample is uncertain. Here is the DNA: TGTGCCAGCAGCCGGGGGGGAGGCAGGGCGGCCCACGAGCAGTACTTC. This yields the protein CASSRGGGRAAHEQYF.